This passage covers 10 T cell receptor beta chains from one sample sequenced in a study of CXCR3-negative and CXCR3-positive naive CD8 T cells. The TRB libraries of cDNA were built by UMI-labeled 5' RACE. One entry per CDR3 protein, without DNA, is what TCRdb gives after re-calling the 5' RACE reads. This sample contains roughly 80,000 distinct CDR3 sequences. What these receptors recognize is not known. Study results and limitations: Compared with CXCR3-negative naive cells, CXCR3-positive naive cells showed more hydrophobic TRB CDR3s.

Sequencing used naive CXCR3+ CD8+ T cells from blood. Specified subset: CD45RO-CCR7+CD27+CD95- naive CD8+ T cells expressing CXCR3 (TNR3+). Receptor source: a human donor in good health. Some clones in this sample may be carry-over from other donors' samples.

This CDR3 reads CASSPGHGYSYEQYF. J is TRBJ2-7 and V is TRBV3-1; TCRdb gives TRBD1 as the D gene, but with no DNA this cannot be confirmed. The CDR3 consists of 15 residues. Germline CDR1 and CDR2: LGHDT and YNNKEL (reference sequence).

CDR3 protein: CASSFSRFGLVKNIQYF. V gene TRBV28 combines with J gene TRBJ2-4. The germline CDR1 and CDR2 sequences are MDHEN and SYDVKM. This CDR3 region has 17 residues.

The chain uses TRBV28 and TRBJ1-1. The germline V gene encodes CDR1 MDHEN and CDR2 SYDVKM. CDR3 size: 13 residues. CDR3 residues: CASGVSMNTEAFF.

This chain uses TRBV7-9 with TRBJ2-1. This CDR3 is 12 amino acids long. Germline loops: CDR1 SEHNR, CDR2 FQNEAQ (reference sequence). CDR3 sequence: CASSLGANEQFF.

The chain recombines TRBV7-8 with TRBJ2-5; the D gene TCRdb calls, TRBD1, cannot be checked with no DNA. This CDR3 has 16 amino acids. The V gene's germline CDR1 is SGHVS and CDR2 FQNEAQ. The CDR3: CASSLEGQGRRETQYF.

The chain links TRBV10-3 to TRBJ2-1; there is no DNA to check the TCRdb D call of TRBD1. Germline V gene lookup returns CDR1 ENHRY and CDR2 SYGVKD. The CDR3 sequence is 17 residues long. The CDR3 protein is CAISEPGRGYSYNEQFF.

The chain recombines TRBV29-1 with TRBJ2-7; TCRdb names TRBD1, which stays unverified in the absence of DNA. Germline-derived CDR1 and CDR2 are SQVTM and ANQGSEA. The CDR3 runs to 14 residues. The CDR3 loop is CSVAGDRGSYEQYF.

The chain links TRBV15 to TRBJ2-2; TCRdb lists TRBD2, though no DNA is available to test this call. The CDR3 loop spans 15 amino acids. CDR1 and CDR2 (germline): LNHNV, YYDKDF (reference sequence). CDR3: CATSRDQGPGGELFF. The full variable domain, with the rest looked up from reference TRBV15 and TRBJ2-2, is DAMVIQNPRYQVTQFGKPVTLSCSQTLNHNVMYWYQQKSSQAPKLLFHYYDKDFNNEADTPDNFQSRRPNTSFCFLDIRSPGLGDTAMYLCATSRDQGPGGELFFGEGSRLTVL.

This chain connects TRBV9 to TRBJ2-7; TCRdb outputs TRBD1, but without DNA this stays unchecked. Germline V CDR1 and CDR2: SGDLS, YYNGEE. CDR3 length: 16 amino acids. CDR3 loop: CASSDRDRGLTGEQYF.

The chain is built from TRBV7-8 and TRBJ2-7; the D gene TCRdb calls, TRBD2, cannot be checked with no DNA. The CDR3 runs 13 residues. Germline CDR1 and CDR2: SGHVS and FQNEAQ. CDR3 protein: CASSETSVYEQYF.